This TCR beta chain originates from a study of cytomegalovirus exposure and HLA in healthy donors. Notes on the study in general: Later analysis revealed greater clonal expansion in HLA-associated TCR beta chains than in equally common others. Cytomegalovirus-associated status was assigned to roughly 160 TCR beta chains. TCR beta V- and J-gene trimming, according to a later analysis, was linked to a missense DCLRE1C variant.

Regarding this clone: What it binds is unknown.

Trimming cost V 8 bases and J 9 bases, with 16 bases left between them. Germline CDR1 reads SNHLY; CDR2 reads FYNNEI. This CDR3 is 12 amino acids long. The PCR used 60 Vbeta and 13 Jbeta primers. Under the authors' procedure: Around 12 million of 70 million to 80 million unique TCR beta chains were shared, per a later count. Some clones are missing from TCRdb's copy, which holds only in-frame ones; the method was immunoSEQ multiplex PCR. The DNA was the basis for D and trimming; V, J and clone size are from that table. The sample has 180,000 or so clones; more than 75% are singletons. The receptor comes from a woman between 45 and 65 years old in good health and CMV-seropositive. The gene calls are TRBV2 and TRBJ2-5, with D possibly matching TRBD1 (6 bases). The specimen sequenced was PBMCs. The CDR3, as DNA: TGTGCCAGCGGAATACGGGACATAGCCCAGTACTTC. It translates to CASGIRDIAQYF.